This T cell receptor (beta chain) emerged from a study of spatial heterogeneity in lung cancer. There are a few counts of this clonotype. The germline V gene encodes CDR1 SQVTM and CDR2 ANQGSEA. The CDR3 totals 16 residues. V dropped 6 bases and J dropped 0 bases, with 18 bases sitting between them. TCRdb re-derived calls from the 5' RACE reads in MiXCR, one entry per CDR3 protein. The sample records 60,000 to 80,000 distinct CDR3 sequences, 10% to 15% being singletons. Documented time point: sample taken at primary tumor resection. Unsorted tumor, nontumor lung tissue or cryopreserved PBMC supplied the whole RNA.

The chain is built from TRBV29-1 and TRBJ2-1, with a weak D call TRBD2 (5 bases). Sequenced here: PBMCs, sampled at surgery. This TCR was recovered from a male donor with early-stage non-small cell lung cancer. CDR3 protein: CSVANLAPSSYNEQFF. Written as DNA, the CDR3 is TGCAGCGTGGCCAACCTAGCTCCGAGCTCCTACAATGAGCAGTTCTTC.